Each of the 28 T cell receptor beta chains below was sequenced from the same sample in a study of T cell changes during pregnancy in multiple sclerosis. Sequencing was performed with immunoSEQ multiplex PCR; in TCRdb, only in-frame clones are kept and a portion is missing. This sample has roughly 12,000 clones; 86% occur once, and the top ten carry 14% to 15%. The sequences come from CD8+ T cells from peripheral blood mononuclear cells, collected in the second trimester of pregnancy. These receptors came from a female donor in good health, enrolled as a control in a pregnancy study.

This chain connects TRBV4-3 to TRBJ2-1; perhaps TRBD1 as D (6 bases). This CDR3 has 14 residues. V was shortened by 1 base and J by 7 bases, with 11 bases between the two germline ends. Per germline, CDR1 LGHNA and CDR2 YSLEER. DNA for the CDR3: TGCGCCAGCAGCCAAGTACAGGGCCAAAATGAGCAGTTCTTC. Its protein is CASSQVQGQNEQFF.

This clone was detected only once. The chain is built from TRBV6-5 and TRBJ2-7; possible D gene TRBD1, 6 bases. Trimming stripped 6 bases from V and 2 bases from J, with 11 bases between. Germline V gene data show CDR1 as MNHEY and CDR2 as SVGAGI. The length of the CDR3 is 13 residues. The CDR3 here is CASSPDSPYEQYF. CDR3 DNA sequence: TGTGCCAGCAGCCCGGACAGTCCCTACGAGCAGTACTTC.

J is TRBJ1-1 and V is TRBV9, with 8 bases identical to TRBD1. Trimming at V came to 3 bases and at J to 4 bases, leaving 8 bases not matched to a gene. Per the germline V gene, CDR1 is SGDLS and CDR2 is YYNGEE. CDR3 length equals 15 residues. The CDR3, as DNA: TGTGCCAGCAGCGCCGAAACCGGACAGGGCACTGAAGCTTTCTTT. Protein sequence: CASSAETGQGTEAFF.

The chain carries TRBV5-1 and TRBJ2-3, with TRBD2 as a possible D gene (6 bases). The CDR3 loop spans 16 amino acids. Trimming took 4 bases from V and 0 from J, leaving 15 bases between them. Germline-derived CDR1 and CDR2 are SGHRS and YFSETQ. The CDR3: CASSDRGTASTDTQYF. The CDR3 DNA reads TGCGCCAGCAGCGATCGAGGGACTGCTAGCACAGATACGCAGTATTTT.

The V gene is TRBV11-2, the J gene TRBJ2-7; TRBD2 matches at 7 bases. Per the germline V gene, CDR1 is SGHAT and CDR2 is FQNNGV. The CDR3 runs 14 residues. Losses at the gene ends were 3 bases for V and 0 bases for J; bases not matched to a gene: 2. The chain's CDR3 is CASSLGGSSYEQYF. CDR3 sequence (DNA): TGTGCCAGCAGCTTGGGCGGGAGCTCCTACGAGCAGTACTTC.

The gene calls are TRBV6-1 and TRBJ2-5, with D perhaps matching TRBD1 (5 bases). The germline V and J ends were trimmed by 7 bases and 1 base, with 13 bases remaining between them. This CDR3 comprises 14 residues. The V gene's germline CDR1 is MNHNS and CDR2 SASEGT. CDR3 in DNA: TGTGCCAGCAAGGAAAAGGGGCTCCAAGAGACCCAGTACTTC. Protein product: CASKEKGLQETQYF.

In DNA form, the CDR3 reads TGTGCCAGTAGTAGCCTAGAAGGACAGGCCTACGAGCAGTACTTC. This codes for CASSSLEGQAYEQYF. V and J are TRBV19 and TRBJ2-7; 7 bases match TRBD1. Germline CDR1 reads LNHDA; CDR2 reads SQIVND (reference sequence). The V and J ends lost 4 bases and 2 bases, in that order; junction bases with no gene match: 8. CDR3 size: 15 residues.

V gene TRBV19 combines with J gene TRBJ2-7, with TRBD1 matching 9 bases. This CDR3 is built from 13 residues. Unmatched junction bases numbered 3, after V lost 6 bases and J lost 3 bases. CDR1 LNHDA and CDR2 SQIVND come from the germline V gene (reference sequence). CDR3 DNA: TGTGCCAGTAGCACAGGGGGCTTCTACGAGCAGTACTTC. As protein: CASSTGGFYEQYF.

V is TRBV6-1 and J is TRBJ2-5, with 8 bases lining up with TRBD2. The CDR3 consists of 16 residues. Germline CDR1 is MNHNS and CDR2 is SASEGT. Germline trimming cut 3 bases from V and 4 bases from J; bases unmatched to any gene: 10. DNA of the CDR3: TGTGCCAGCAGTGATCCCCCGGGAGGGCCCTCAGAGACCCAGTACTTC. Protein product: CASSDPPGGPSETQYF.

V gene TRBV27 combines with J gene TRBJ2-3; 11 nucleotides agree with TRBD2. V gave up 7 bases and J gave up 1 base; unmatched junction bases: 1. Germline V gene sequence: CDR1 MNHEY, CDR2 SMNVEV (reference sequence). There are 14 residues in the CDR3. The CDR3 is CASTTSGGTDTQYF. The CDR3 bases are TGTGCCAGCACGACTAGCGGGGGCACAGATACGCAGTATTTT.

The V and J genes are TRBV28 and TRBJ1-1; 10 bases line up with TRBD1. The CDR3 is 14 amino acids. The V segment lost 7 bases and the J segment 1 base; nucleotides outside the gene matches: 3. Looked up from germline, CDR1 is MDHEN and CDR2 is SYDVKM. Here the CDR3 DNA reads TGTGCCAGCACCCGACAGGGGGCGAACACTGAAGCTTTCTTT. Translation gives CASTRQGANTEAFF.

The chain combines TRBV5-5 with TRBJ1-3, with D perhaps TRBD1 (6 bases). Between the trimmed V and J ends, which lost 7 bases and 8 bases, there was a span of 16 bases. The CDR3 is 13 amino acids. Germline CDR1 SGHKS, CDR2 YYEKEE (reference sequence). In nucleotides, the CDR3 is TGTGCCAGCCCCTCGGGGGGGCCGTACACCATATATTTT. Translated: CASPSGGPYTIYF.

The chain has TRBV27 and TRBJ1-2, with 11 bases matching TRBD1. Germline V gene sequence: CDR1 MNHEY, CDR2 SMNVEV (reference sequence). V gave up 5 bases and J gave up 8 bases; unmatched junction bases: 13. This CDR3 has 16 residues. CDR3 DNA sequence: TGTGCCAGCAGTCCGCCCCCGGACAGGGGGCAGAGGGGCTACACCTTC. Translation: CASSPPPDRGQRGYTF.

This chain connects TRBV6-5 to TRBJ1-1, with D unclear. V was shortened by 5 bases and J by 1 base, with 8 bases between the two germline ends. Germline V lookup: CDR1 MNHEY, CDR2 SVGAGI. This CDR3 has 13 amino acids. In DNA form, the CDR3 reads TGTGCCAGCAGTGGGCTCGAGAACACTGAAGCTTTCTTT. It encodes CASSGLENTEAFF.

The V call is TRBV19, the J call TRBJ2-1, with 7 bases lining up with TRBD2. Germline CDR1 and CDR2: LNHDA and SQIVND (reference sequence). The CDR3 totals 16 residues. V trimming: 7 bases; J trimming: 4 bases; junction bases outside the gene matches: 13. Here the CDR3 DNA reads TGTGCCAGTACCCTTAGCGGGCCGCCCGCTTACAATGAGCAGTTCTTC. Translated: CASTLSGPPAYNEQFF.

The chain joins TRBV7-9 to TRBJ2-7; tentative D call: TRBD2 (6 bases). The CDR3 runs to 17 residues. The germline V gene encodes CDR1 SEHNR and CDR2 FQNEAQ (reference sequence). The V end was cut by 1 base, the J end by 2 bases, with 18 bases between. CDR3: CASSLVGSGTVPYEQYF. Written as DNA, the CDR3 is TGTGCCAGCAGCTTAGTAGGGTCCGGGACTGTTCCCTACGAGCAGTACTTC.

The rearrangement links TRBV9 to TRBJ2-3; D is undetermined. The CDR3 loop spans 13 amino acids. Trimming left V 0 bases short and J 0 bases short, with 2 bases between. Germline-derived CDR1 and CDR2 are SGDLS and YYNGEE. The CDR3 DNA sequence: TGTGCCAGCAGCGTAGTAAGCACAGATACGCAGTATTTT. It is translated as CASSVVSTDTQYF.

This chain uses TRBV4-3 with TRBJ1-4; 10 positions agree with TRBD1. The J segment lost 7 bases and the V segment lost 0 bases, leaving 5 bases of the junction unmatched. This CDR3 is 16 amino acids long. The germline V gene encodes CDR1 LGHNA and CDR2 YSLEER. The CDR3 reads CASSQDDRGLGEKLFF. DNA for the CDR3: TGCGCCAGCAGCCAAGACGACAGGGGGCTAGGTGAAAAACTGTTTTTT.

As for this clone: The junction departs from the called germline gene at one end, perhaps through a read error. This chain links TRBV7-7 with TRBJ2-3; weak D call: TRBD1 (5 bases). The germline CDR1 and CDR2 sequences are SSHAT and FNYEAQ (reference sequence). CDR3 length equals 13 residues. CDR3: CASSVLGADTQYF. CDR3 DNA: TGTGCTAGCAGCGTCTTAGGGGCAGATACGCAGTATTTT. Complete variable domain (other parts from reference TRBV7-7 and TRBJ2-3): GAGVSQSPRYKVTKRGQDVTLRCDPISSHATLYWYQQALGQGPEFLTYFNYEAQPDKSGLPSDRFSAERPEGSISTLTIQRTEQRDSAMYRCASSVLGADTQYFGPGTRLTVL.

The rearrangement uses TRBV9 and TRBJ2-3; 9 positions match TRBD2. Germline-derived CDR1 and CDR2 are SGDLS and YYNGEE. The CDR3 has 15 amino acids. V trimming: 3 bases; J trimming: 1 base; junction bases outside the gene matches: 3. This CDR3 reads CASSASSGGTDTQYF. CDR3 sequence (DNA): TGTGCCAGCAGCGCTTCTAGCGGGGGCACAGATACGCAGTATTTT.

The chain employs TRBV4-3 and TRBJ2-3, with 15 bases aligning to TRBD2. Unmatched junction bases numbered 5, after V lost 4 bases and J lost 6 bases. The CDR3 runs 16 residues. Germline CDR1 and CDR2: LGHNA and YSLEER. CDR3 loop: CASSPRTSGGGDTQYF. The CDR3, as DNA: TGCGCCAGCAGCCCGAGGACTAGCGGGGGGGGCGATACGCAGTATTTT.

This CDR3 reads CASSVEGSSNYGYTF. As DNA, the CDR3 is TGTGCCAGCAGCGTAGAGGGGTCCTCTAACTATGGCTACACCTTC. V and J are TRBV9 and TRBJ1-2, with a weak D call TRBD1 (5 bases). This CDR3 has 15 residues. V lost 0 bases and J 0 bases, leaving 9 bases between the germline ends. Germline CDR1 is SGDLS and CDR2 is YYNGEE.

V and J are TRBV30 and TRBJ1-5; perhaps TRBD1 as D (6 bases). CDR1 is GTSNPN and CDR2 is SVGIG in the germline V gene (reference sequence). CDR3 length: 16 residues. V was shortened by 1 base and J by 4 bases, with 17 bases between the two germline ends. The CDR3: CAWSDPRWGRNQPQHF. The CDR3 DNA follows: TGTGCCTGGAGTGACCCCCGATGGGGGCGTAATCAGCCCCAGCATTTT.

The chain recombines TRBV13 with TRBJ1-1, with 7 bases aligning to TRBD1. The V gene end was trimmed by 8 bases and the J gene end by 4 bases; junction bases not matched to a gene: 4. From germline, CDR1 is PRHDT and CDR2 FYEKMQ (reference sequence). The CDR3 extends over 12 amino acids. The CDR3 spells CASRTGATEAFF. The CDR3 bases are TGTGCCAGCCGAACAGGGGCCACTGAAGCTTTCTTT.

The rearrangement links TRBV27 to TRBJ1-2; 7 bases map to TRBD1. V lost 4 bases to trimming and J lost 4 bases; unmatched junction nucleotides: 6. Germline-derived CDR1 and CDR2 are MNHEY and SMNVEV (reference sequence). The CDR3 is made up of 14 amino acids. The CDR3, as DNA: TGTGCCAGCAGTTCGGACGGGACAGCCTATGGCTACACCTTC. Amino acids: CASSSDGTAYGYTF.

V usage is TRBV4-1 and J usage is TRBJ1-2; D is undetermined. Germline V CDR1 and CDR2: MGHRA, YSYEKL. The CDR3 length is 17 residues. The V end lost 0 bases, the J end lost 2 bases, and 16 bases lay between the germline ends. The CDR3 here is CASSQEPGGQLNYGYTF. The CDR3, as DNA: TGCGCCAGCAGCCAAGAACCTGGCGGCCAGCTGAACTATGGCTACACCTTC.

The rearrangement links TRBV7-2 to TRBJ2-1, with a tentative D call TRBD2 (6 bases). V gave up 1 base and J gave up 4 bases, with 20 bases separating them. The CDR3 is made up of 18 amino acids. The V gene's germline CDR1 is SGHTA and CDR2 FQGNSA. Here the CDR3 DNA reads TGTGCCAGCAGCTTAGTCGACCTCGGGACTGGGGATTACAATGAGCAGTTCTTC. This sequence encodes CASSLVDLGTGDYNEQFF.

The rearrangement joins TRBV10-3 to TRBJ2-5, with D tentatively TRBD2 (6 bases). V was shortened by 0 bases and J by 2 bases, with 10 bases between the two germline ends. CDR3 length: 15 residues. Germline V gene data show CDR1 as ENHRY and CDR2 as SYGVKD. This CDR3 reads CAISESGTRQETQYF. The DNA of the CDR3 is TGTGCCATCAGTGAGTCCGGGACTCGGCAAGAGACCCAGTACTTC.